These 7 T cell receptor beta chains originate from one sample sequenced in a study of T cells in Graves' hyperthyroidism and ophthalmopathy. Amplified regions were TCR beta CDR3 sequences from RNA transcripts. TCR CDR3 regions were first amplified by RT-PCR with HTBI primers. TCRdb fed the multiplex PCR reads into MiXCR, producing one record per CDR3 protein. The data hold 550,000 to 600,000 distinct CDR3 sequences, with 16% observed a single time. The sequenced sample was blood. These receptors were taken from a woman aged 18-29 years with Graves' hyperthyroidism.

The genes are TRBV5-1 and TRBJ2-5; D is possibly TRBD1 (5 bases). Germline V lookup: CDR1 SGHRS, CDR2 YFSETQ. Trimming took off 0 bases at V and 5 bases at J, with 14 bases between the two ends. This CDR3 is 15 amino acids long. The CDR3: CASSLAPAGLETQYF. The CDR3 DNA follows: TGCGCCAGCAGCTTGGCCCCGGCAGGGCTGGAGACCCAGTACTTC.

The V and J genes are TRBV6-2 or TRBV6-3 and TRBJ1-1; unclear D gene. CDR3 size: 13 residues. The V gene's germline CDR1 is MNHEY and CDR2 SVGEGT. The V end was cut by 5 bases, the J end by 1 base, with 8 bases between. CDR3 residues: CASSGLKNTEAFF. CDR3 coding DNA: TGTGCCAGCAGTGGTTTGAAGAACACTGAAGCTTTCTTT.

V gene TRBV6-1 combines with J gene TRBJ1-2, with D perhaps matching TRBD1 (6 bases). The CDR3 contains 15 residues. Trimming stripped 5 bases from V and 3 bases from J, with 16 bases between. Per the germline V gene, CDR1 is MNHNS and CDR2 is SASEGT. The CDR3 is CASSPTPGQHYGYTF. The CDR3 DNA follows: TGTGCCAGCAGTCCCACTCCAGGACAGCACTATGGCTACACCTTC.

A remark on this clonotype: Relative to the germline gene, one junction end is altered; a read error may explain this. V usage is TRBV7-2 and J usage is TRBJ2-2, with 7 bases that match TRBD1. Germline V gives CDR1 SGHTA, CDR2 FQGNSA. The CDR3 consists of 15 residues. The CDR3 nucleotides read TGCGCCAGCAGCACGACAGGGCCGAGCGCCGGGGAGCTGTTTTTT. This sequence encodes CASSTTGPSAGELFF.

Remarks on this clonotype: It may be a read error: a sequence one base away is much more abundant. This chain connects TRBV7-2 to TRBJ2-3, with D unclear. CDR3 length: 15 residues. The V end lost 5 bases, the J end lost 7 bases, and 19 bases lay between the germline ends. Germline V gene data show CDR1 as SGHTA and CDR2 as FQGNSA. The CDR3 region has the DNA TGTGCCAGCAGCAGGGAAACGCAGAGCGTTTATACGCAGTATTTT. Translated: CASSRETQSVYTQYF.

This clonotype showed up just a few times. The J gene is TRBJ2-3, the V gene TRBV4-3; a weak D match, TRBD1 (5 bases). V gave up 2 bases and J gave up 0 bases, with 12 bases separating them. CDR3 length equals 16 residues. Looked up from germline, CDR1 is LGHNA and CDR2 is YSLEER. The CDR3 is CASSQQGPPSTDTQYF. Here the CDR3 DNA reads TGCGCCAGCAGCCAACAGGGCCCGCCTAGCACAGATACGCAGTATTTT.

The table lists this clonotype with many counts. The chain joins TRBV20-1 to TRBJ2-7, with 9 bases that match TRBD2. J gave up 4 bases and V 6 bases, and 19 bases lay outside the gene matches. The length of the CDR3 is 17 residues. Germline CDR1 and CDR2: DFQATT and SNEGSKA (reference sequence). CDR3 nucleotide sequence: TGCAGTGCCCGTTGGAAGGGGAGCGGGAGGAAAACGTACGAGCAGTACTTC. It yields the protein CSARWKGSGRKTYEQYF.